This T cell receptor (beta chain) comes out of a study of long-term antiretroviral therapy in people with HIV (dated by TCRdb to between 2021 and 2024). Describing the broader study: Collection of the earliest samples took place about a decade ahead of the 2015 WHO recommendation for immediate ART, at a time when ART was typically delayed until CD4 counts fell. No cross-contamination during QIAcube processing was seen in test extractions of a monoclonal T-cell line run alongside 30 or so polyclonal samples. Of the approximately 32 participants with HIV, approximately 11 were female. From over 25 adults with confirmed HIV infection, the cohort provided some 200 cryopreserved PBMC samples, gathered serially across a mean of approximately six years (range 1-12). A retrospective serial study tested whether ART initiation and durable HIV suppression were associated with changes in peripheral blood TRB repertoire composition and diversity. What the work shows at the level of the full study, not this receptor alone: The samples span the years 2004 to 2017, and the ART regimens used at that time may not be as effective as current regimens. Limited PBMC availability meant only the TCR beta chain was sequenced, without alpha chain pairing. Expanded TRB clones identified before ART initiation dominated the repertoire at all time points, although this dominance fluctuated and declined in many PLHIV after ART. ART initiation was associated with a significant increase in TRB diversity, but diversity stayed significantly below transplant donor controls even after long-term ART. Inferences about post-ART repertoire changes were limited because no data were available on ART adherence, viral resistance or therapy changes. Because pre-ART samples had limited cell numbers, unsorted PBMC were profiled rather than sorted CD4+ and CD8+ T cells. HIV repertoires had narrower CDR3 length ranges than controls, and the network structure suggested an antigen-experienced repertoire that shifted only slightly toward naive after ART.

The immunoSEQ hsTCRB v3.0 assay was used at survey level resolution for TRB variable region sequencing. TRB sequencing targeted a depth of about 40,000-50,000 T-cell genomes per sample. An Illumina MiSeq with a v3 150-cycle kit was used to sequence the pooled TRB libraries. From the authors' description of their analysis: Analysis of repertoires was carried out in R inside a reproducible Nextflow workflow spanning QC, data transformation and analysis. Custom analyses were implemented in LymphoSeq2, an R package for AIRR-Seq data exploration. Several samples that yielded fewer than 5000 total TRB sequences were excluded, so that 200 or so HIV repertoires were analyzed. Among the 180 or so HIV repertoires that were kept, 59 were collected before ART initiation and roughly 130 were collected after ART initiation. Repertoires were downsampled to 5000 TRB nucleotide sequences, with summary statistics averaged over 100 downsampling iterations. The analysis kept only TRB sequences whose CDR3 regions were at least seven amino acids long. Two measures captured diversity: a Shannon entropy-derived clonality score and the Gini coefficient. In the repertoire networks, any two of the top 5000 CDR3 amino acid sequences were linked whenever the two sequences differed by an edit distance of one. For TRB CDR3 amino acid sequences, GLIPH2 was used to predict antigen specificity groups and MHC restriction. CDR3 amino acid sequences were matched against VDJdb and McPAS-TCR to flag known CMV, EBV, HIV or tissue antigen associations. Pre-ART, post-ART and control groups were compared with Wilcoxon signed-rank tests and Holm-Bonferroni correction. TCRdb mirrors the immuneACCESS table, restricted to in-frame sequences. Some clones are absent from its copies; in checked studies, under half trace to an unresolved V gene, and the reason for the others is unknown. The V and J calls and clone size come from that table; D and trimming were worked out from the DNA. The sample profile shows about 19,000 clones; roughly 79% of them were found once. Of the sample, about 6.9% is held by the ten largest clones.

To be included, a participant needed at least one PBMC sample from before ART initiation plus at least two post-ART samples. Every participant with HIV received treatment in the United States of America. Before DNA extraction, cryopreserved samples of about 0.95-10 million PBMC were thawed and then washed. At the time of the earliest PBMC sample, participants with HIV were aged between roughly 20 and 60 years. Per participant, PBMC samples came from 1-4 timepoints prior to ART initiation and 2-8 timepoints following ART initiation, for a median of 7 samples. For every participant, serial HIV viral load, CD4+ T-cell count, ART history and demographic data were obtained. Genomic DNA was extracted from unsorted PBMC with a Qiagen kit on a QIAcube, processed in batches of 12 samples. As concerns this clone: Its antigen remains unidentified. Base qualities are not at hand, and no much larger clone is one base apart.

The sequence was obtained from a man aged 45-65 years with HIV. The sequencing here drew on unsorted PBMCs, taken 2.2 years after starting antiretroviral therapy.

The CDR3 protein: CASSAQRQGHGYTF. DNA sequence: TGTGCCAGCAGCGCCCAAAGACAGGGACATGGCTACACCTTC. Rearrangement joined TRBV7-2 to TRBJ1-2; 7 junctional bases match TRBD1. The CDR3 runs 14 amino acids, cysteine and phenylalanine included. The sequence is cut down to CDR3 DNA, 42 bases in frame from base 1. Reading the germline V gene gives CDR1 SGHTA and CDR2 FQGNSA. Compared with germline, V lacks 5 bases and J lacks 6 bases; bases without a gene match: 9.